This T cell receptor (beta chain) was retrieved from a study of cytomegalovirus exposure and HLA in healthy donors. Study as a whole: An analysis done earlier identified roughly 120 million unique TCR beta sequences from approximately 180 million T cells. The Caucasian-associated ancestry cluster held 65% to 90% of 300 to 500 genotyped donors.

Worth noting for this clone: What it recognizes is unknown.

The study, taken as a whole, reports: HLA alleles were associated with fewer than 20,000 TCR beta sequences in a later analysis at 0.05 false discovery rate. An observed cluster of highly shared sequence variants was recorded as a likely sequencing artifact.

CDR1 and CDR2 (germline): SGDLS, YYNGEE. Trimming at V came to 0 bases and at J to 5 bases, leaving 0 bases not matched to a gene. The CDR3 has 14 amino acids. PCR amplification relied on 60 Vbeta primers (plus 13 Jbeta primers). The data were produced by immunoSEQ multiplex PCR, yet TCRdb's version contains in-frame clones alone and is incomplete. The table includes about 160,000 clones, around 80% detected once. The sequenced sample was PBMCs. The chain links TRBV9 to TRBJ2-2; 8 nucleotides agree with TRBD1. This TCR came from a girl aged 5 to 17 in good health and CMV-seropositive. Here the CDR3 reads CASSVDRGTGELFF. The CDR3 nucleotides read TGTGCCAGCAGCGTAGACAGGGGGACCGGGGAGCTGTTTTTT.